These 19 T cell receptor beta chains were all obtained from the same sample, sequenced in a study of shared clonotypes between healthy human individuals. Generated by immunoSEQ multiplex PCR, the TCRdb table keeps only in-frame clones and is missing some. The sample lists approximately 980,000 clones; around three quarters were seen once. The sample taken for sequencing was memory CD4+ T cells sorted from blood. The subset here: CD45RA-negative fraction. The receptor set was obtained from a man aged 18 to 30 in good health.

The CDR3 protein is CASSQGVANYGYTF. In nucleotides, the CDR3 is TGTGCCAGCAGTCAGGGGGTAGCTAACTATGGCTACACCTTC. The chain couples TRBV6-5 to TRBJ1-2; TRBD1 aligns across 7 bases. V trimming: 5 bases; J trimming: 0 bases; junction bases outside the gene matches: 3. Germline loops: CDR1 MNHEY, CDR2 SVGAGI. The CDR3 sequence is 14 residues long.

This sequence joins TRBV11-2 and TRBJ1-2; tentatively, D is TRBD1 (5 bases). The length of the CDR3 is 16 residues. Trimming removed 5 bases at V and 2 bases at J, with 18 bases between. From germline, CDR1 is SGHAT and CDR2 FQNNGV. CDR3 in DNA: TGTGCCAGCAGCCTCACTATGGGACGGACAAACTATGGCTACACCTTC. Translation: CASSLTMGRTNYGYTF.

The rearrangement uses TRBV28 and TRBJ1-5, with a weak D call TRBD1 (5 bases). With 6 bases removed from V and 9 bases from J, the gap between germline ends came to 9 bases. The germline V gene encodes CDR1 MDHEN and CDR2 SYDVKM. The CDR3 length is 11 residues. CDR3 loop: CASRQEGPQHF. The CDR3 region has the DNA TGTGCCAGCAGACAGGAAGGGCCCCAGCATTTT.

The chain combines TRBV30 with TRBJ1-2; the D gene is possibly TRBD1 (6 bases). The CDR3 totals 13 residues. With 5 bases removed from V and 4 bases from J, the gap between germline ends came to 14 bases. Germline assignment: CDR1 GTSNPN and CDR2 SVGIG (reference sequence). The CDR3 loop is CAWPRGGVYGYTF. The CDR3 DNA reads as TGTGCCTGGCCTCGAGGGGGGGTCTATGGCTACACCTTC.

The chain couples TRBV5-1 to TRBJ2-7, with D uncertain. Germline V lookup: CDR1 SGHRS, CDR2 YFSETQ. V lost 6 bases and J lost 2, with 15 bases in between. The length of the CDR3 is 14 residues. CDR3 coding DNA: TGCGCCAGCACCAGAGAAGGGCAAACCTACGAGCAGTACTTC. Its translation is CASTREGQTYEQYF.

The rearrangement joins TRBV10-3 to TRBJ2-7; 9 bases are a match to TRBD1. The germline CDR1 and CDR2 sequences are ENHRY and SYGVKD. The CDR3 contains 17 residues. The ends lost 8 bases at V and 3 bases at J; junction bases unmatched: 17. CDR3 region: CAIAINTGGSEVYEQYF. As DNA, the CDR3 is TGTGCCATCGCCATAAATACAGGGGGCTCGGAGGTCTACGAGCAGTACTTC.

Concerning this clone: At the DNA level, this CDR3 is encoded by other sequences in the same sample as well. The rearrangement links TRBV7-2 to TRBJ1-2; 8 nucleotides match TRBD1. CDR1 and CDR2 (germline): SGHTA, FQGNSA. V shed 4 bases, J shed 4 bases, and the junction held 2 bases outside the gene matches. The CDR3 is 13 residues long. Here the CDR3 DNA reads TGTGCCAGCAGCTCTGGACAGGGCTATGGCTACACCTTC. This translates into CASSSGQGYGYTF.

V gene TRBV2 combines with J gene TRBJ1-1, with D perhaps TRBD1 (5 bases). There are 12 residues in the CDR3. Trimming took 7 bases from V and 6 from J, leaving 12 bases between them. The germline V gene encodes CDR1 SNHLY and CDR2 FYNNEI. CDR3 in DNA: TGTGCCAGCAAGCGGGGAGGGGCTGAAGCTTTCTTT. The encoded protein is CASKRGGAEAFF.

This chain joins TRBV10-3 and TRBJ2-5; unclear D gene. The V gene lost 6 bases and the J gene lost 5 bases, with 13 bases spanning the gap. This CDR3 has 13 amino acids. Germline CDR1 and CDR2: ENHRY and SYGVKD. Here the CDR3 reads CAISSLAQETQYF. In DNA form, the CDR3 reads TGTGCCATCAGCTCCCTTGCGCAGGAGACCCAGTACTTC.

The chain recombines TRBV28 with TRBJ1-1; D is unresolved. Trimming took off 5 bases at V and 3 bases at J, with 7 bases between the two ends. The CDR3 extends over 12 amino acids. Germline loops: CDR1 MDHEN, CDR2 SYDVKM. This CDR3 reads CASSPGYTEAFF. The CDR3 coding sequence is TGTGCCAGCAGTCCCGGCTACACTGAAGCTTTCTTT. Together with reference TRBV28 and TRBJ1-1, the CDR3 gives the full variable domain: DVKVTQSSRYLVKRTGEKVFLECVQDMDHENMFWYRQDPGLGLRLIYFSYDVKMKEKGDIPEGYSVSREKKERFSLILESASTNQTSMYLCASSPGYTEAFFGQGTRLTVV.

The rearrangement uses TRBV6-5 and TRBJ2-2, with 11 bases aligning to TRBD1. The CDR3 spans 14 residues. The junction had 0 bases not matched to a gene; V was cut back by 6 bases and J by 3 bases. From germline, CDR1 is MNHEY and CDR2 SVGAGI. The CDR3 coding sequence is TGTGCCAGCAGGGGACAGGGGGACACCGGGGAGCTGTTTTTT. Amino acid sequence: CASRGQGDTGELFF.

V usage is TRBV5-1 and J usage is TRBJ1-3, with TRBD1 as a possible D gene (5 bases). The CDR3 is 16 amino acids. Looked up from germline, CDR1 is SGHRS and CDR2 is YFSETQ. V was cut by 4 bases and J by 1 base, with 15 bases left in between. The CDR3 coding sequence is TGCGCCAGCAGCGGGAAGGGGACGACTTCTGGAAACACCATATATTTT. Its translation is CASSGKGTTSGNTIYF.

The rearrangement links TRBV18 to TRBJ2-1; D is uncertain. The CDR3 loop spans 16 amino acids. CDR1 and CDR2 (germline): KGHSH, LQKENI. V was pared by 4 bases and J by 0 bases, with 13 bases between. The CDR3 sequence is CASSLRLVSSYNEQFF. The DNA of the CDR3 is TGTGCCAGCTCACTACGACTCGTTAGCTCCTACAATGAGCAGTTCTTC.

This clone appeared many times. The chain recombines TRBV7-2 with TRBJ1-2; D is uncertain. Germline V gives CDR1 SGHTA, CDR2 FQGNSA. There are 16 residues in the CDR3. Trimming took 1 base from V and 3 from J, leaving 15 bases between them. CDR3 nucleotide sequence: TGTGCCAGCAGCTTAGGGGCTAATAAGCGGGACTATGGCTACACCTTC. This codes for CASSLGANKRDYGYTF. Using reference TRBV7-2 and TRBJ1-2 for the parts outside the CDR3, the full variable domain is GAGVSQSPSNKVTEKGKDVELRCDPISGHTALYWYRQSLGQGLEFLIYFQGNSAPDKSGLPSDRFSAERTGGSVSTLTIQRTQQEDSAVYLCASSLGANKRDYGYTFGSGTRLTVV.

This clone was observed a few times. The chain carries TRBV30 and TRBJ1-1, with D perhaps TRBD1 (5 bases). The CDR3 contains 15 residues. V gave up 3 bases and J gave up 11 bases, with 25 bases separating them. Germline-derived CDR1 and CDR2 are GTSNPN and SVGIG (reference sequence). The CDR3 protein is CAWRLGHRILEGAFF. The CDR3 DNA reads TGTGCCTGGAGACTTGGACACAGAATTTTGGAGGGGGCTTTCTTT.

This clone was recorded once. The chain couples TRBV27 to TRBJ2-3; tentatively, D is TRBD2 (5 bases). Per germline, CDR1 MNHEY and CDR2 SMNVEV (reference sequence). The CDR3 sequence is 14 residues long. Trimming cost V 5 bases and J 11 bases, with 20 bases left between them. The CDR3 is CASSPETLSGRQYF. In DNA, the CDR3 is TGTGCCAGCAGTCCGGAGACTCTCTCGGGGAGGCAGTATTTT.

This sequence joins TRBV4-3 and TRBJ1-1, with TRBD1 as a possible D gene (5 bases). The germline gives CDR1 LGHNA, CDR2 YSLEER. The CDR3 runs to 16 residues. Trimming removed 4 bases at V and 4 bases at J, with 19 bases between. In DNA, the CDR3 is TGCGCCAGCAGCCCGAGTGTGGTAGGGGTGACCACTGAAGCTTTCTTT. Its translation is CASSPSVVGVTTEAFF.

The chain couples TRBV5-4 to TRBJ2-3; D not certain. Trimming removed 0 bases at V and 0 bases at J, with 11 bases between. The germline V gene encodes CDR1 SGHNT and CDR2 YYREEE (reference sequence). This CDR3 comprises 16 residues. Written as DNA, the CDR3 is TGTGCCAGCAGCTTGGCCCGGACCCAGAGCACAGATACGCAGTATTTT. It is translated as CASSLARTQSTDTQYF.

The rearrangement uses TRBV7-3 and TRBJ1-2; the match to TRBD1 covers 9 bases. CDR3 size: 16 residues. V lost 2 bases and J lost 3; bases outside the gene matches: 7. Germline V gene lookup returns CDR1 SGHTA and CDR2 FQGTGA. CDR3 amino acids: CASSLGQGMGDYGYTF. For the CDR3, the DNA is TGTGCCAGCAGCTTAGGACAGGGGATGGGAGACTATGGCTACACCTTC.